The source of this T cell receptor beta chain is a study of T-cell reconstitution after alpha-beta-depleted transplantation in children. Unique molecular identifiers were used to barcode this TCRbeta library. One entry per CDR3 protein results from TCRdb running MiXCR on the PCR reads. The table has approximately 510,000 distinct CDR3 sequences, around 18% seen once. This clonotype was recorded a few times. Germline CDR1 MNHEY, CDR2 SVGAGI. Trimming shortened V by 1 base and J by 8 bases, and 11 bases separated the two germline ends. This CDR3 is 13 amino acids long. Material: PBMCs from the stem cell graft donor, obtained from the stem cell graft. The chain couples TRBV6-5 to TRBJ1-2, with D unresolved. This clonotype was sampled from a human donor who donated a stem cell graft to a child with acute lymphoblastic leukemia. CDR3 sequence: CASSYWRARGYTF. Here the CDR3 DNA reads TGTGCCAGCAGTTACTGGCGGGCGCGCGGCTACACCTTC.